This is a list of T cell receptor beta chains from one sample in a study of cytomegalovirus exposure and HLA in healthy donors. Here immunoSEQ multiplex PCR was the method, and the copy in TCRdb shows in-frame clones only, minus some. The sample lists under 200,000 clones; 75% to 90% were seen once. The specimen was PBMCs. The receptors come from a woman aged 18-35 years in good health and CMV-seronegative. Each CDR3 is given with its conserved first and last residue. Fields, in order: J gene, clone size, D gene, V gene, CDR3 DNA, CDR3 protein. The D gene is left open where the match is weak. A clone size is listed for some rows: how often the clone was seen (once, few, many), or a class if it is expanded.

TRBJ2-7 | NA | TRBD2 | TRBV27 | TGTGCCACCAGTTGGGCGGGAGCCCACGAGCAGTACTTC | CATSWAGAHEQYF
TRBJ2-1 | NA | TRBD2 | TRBV9 | TGTGCCAGCACCTTAGCGGGAGACTACAATGAGCAGTTCTTC | CASTLAGDYNEQFF
TRBJ1-1 | once | NA | TRBV7-9 | TGTGCCAGCAGAGGAGGTCAGGGGCGTCGGAACACTGAAGCTTTCTTT | CASRGGQGRRNTEAFF
TRBJ2-7 | NA | NA | TRBV5-1 | TGCGCCAGCAGCTTGATCGGACAGAAGGACGAGCAGTACTTC | CASSLIGQKDEQYF
TRBJ2-3 | NA | NA | TRBV5-8 | TGTGCCAGCAGCGGCGGGACAGTCCTCCTTCCCACAGATACGCAGTATTTT | CASSGGTVLLPTDTQYF
TRBJ2-3 | NA | NA | TRBV9 | TGTGCCAGCAGCTATAGCGGATTCACAGATACGCAGTATTTT | CASSYSGFTDTQYF
TRBJ2-5 | NA | TRBD1 | TRBV18 | TGTGCCAGCTCACCCGGACAGGGTCGAGAGACCCAGTACTTC | CASSPGQGRETQYF
TRBJ1-1 | NA | NA | TRBV2 | TGTGCCAGCAGGGAGACAAGACAGTTGAACACTGAAGCTTTCTTT | CASRETRQLNTEAFF
TRBJ2-4 | NA | TRBD2 | TRBV27 | TGTGCCAGCAGTTTATTGGCGGGAGAAGAGACCAAAAACATTCAGTACTTC | CASSLLAGEETKNIQYF
TRBJ1-4 | once | NA | TRBV6-1 | TGTGCCAGCCGTGGGCCAACCATGGAAAAACTGTTTTTT | CASRGPTMEKLFF
TRBJ2-1 | NA | NA | TRBV28 | TGTGCCAGCAACCGGGACACCCCCGATGAGCAGTTCTTC | CASNRDTPDEQFF
TRBJ1-2 | once | TRBD1 | TRBV7-9 | TGTGCCAGCAGCTTAGGAGGGACAGGGAATGGCTACACCTTC | CASSLGGTGNGYTF
TRBJ2-1 | NA | TRBD2 | TRBV7-6 | TGTGCCAGCAGCTTAGTCGGCGGGAGCTCCTACAATGAGCAGTTCTTC | CASSLVGGSSYNEQFF
TRBJ2-6 | NA | TRBD2 | TRBV19 | TGTGCCAGTAGCTTCCCCCTCGGGGGGGCCTTGGTCTCTGGGGCCAACGTCCTGACTTTC | CASSFPLGGALVSGANVLTF
TRBJ2-7 | NA | TRBD2 | TRBV2 | TGTGCCTCAAGCGGGGGCAGAGCCTACGAGCAGTACTTC | CASSGGRAYEQYF
TRBJ2-7 | NA | TRBD2 | TRBV11-2 | TGTGCCAGCAGCCGGGGACTAGCGGGGCCCTCCTACGAGCAGTACTTC | CASSRGLAGPSYEQYF
TRBJ1-2 | NA | NA | TRBV19 | TGTGCCAGTACCAAGCCCCAATCATATGGCTACACCTTC | CASTKPQSYGYTF
TRBJ1-2 | NA | NA | TRBV28 | TGTGCCAGCAGTTGGCAGGGTGGCTATGGCTACACCTTC | CASSWQGGYGYTF
TRBJ2-2 | NA | TRBD2 | TRBV14 | TGTGCCAGCAGGCTAGCGGGAGATCTTAGCACCGGGGAGCTGTTTTTT | CASRLAGDLSTGELFF
TRBJ2-3 | NA | TRBD2 | TRBV18 | TGTGCCAGCTCACCACCTGGCGGGAGGTATAGCGCAGATACGCAGTATTTT | CASSPPGGRYSADTQYF